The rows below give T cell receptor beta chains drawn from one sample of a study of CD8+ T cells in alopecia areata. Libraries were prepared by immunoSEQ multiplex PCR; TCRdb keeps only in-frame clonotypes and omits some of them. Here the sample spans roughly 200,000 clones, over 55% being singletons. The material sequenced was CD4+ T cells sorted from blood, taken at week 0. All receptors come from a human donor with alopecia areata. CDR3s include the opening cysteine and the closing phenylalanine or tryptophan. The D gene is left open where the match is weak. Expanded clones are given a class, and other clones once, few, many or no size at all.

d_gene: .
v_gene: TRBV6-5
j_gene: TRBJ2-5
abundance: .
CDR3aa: CASTPIVGGRETQYF
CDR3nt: TGTGCCAGCACCCCTATTGTGGGGGGCCGGGAGACCCAGTACTTC

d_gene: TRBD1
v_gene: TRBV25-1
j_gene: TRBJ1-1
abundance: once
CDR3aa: CATSGQDYTEAFF
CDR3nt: TGTGCCACCTCGGGACAGGATTATACTGAAGCTTTCTTT

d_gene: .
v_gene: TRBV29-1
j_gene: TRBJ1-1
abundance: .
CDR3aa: CSVVYFLAVRSEAFF
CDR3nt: TGCAGCGTTGTATACTTCTTGGCGGTTAGATCTGAAGCTTTCTTT

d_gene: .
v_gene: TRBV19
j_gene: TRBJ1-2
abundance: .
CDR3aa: CASSLPGPSYGYTF
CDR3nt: TGTGCCAGTAGCCTTCCGGGACCGTCCTATGGCTACACCTTC

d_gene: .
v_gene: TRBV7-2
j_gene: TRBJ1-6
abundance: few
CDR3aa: CASSLEVSPLHF
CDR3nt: TGTGCCAGCAGCTTAGAGGTCTCACCCCTCCACTTT

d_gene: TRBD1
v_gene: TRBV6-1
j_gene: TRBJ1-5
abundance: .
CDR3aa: CASSWTGGNQPQHF
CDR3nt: TGTGCCAGCAGTTGGACAGGTGGCAATCAGCCCCAGCATTTT

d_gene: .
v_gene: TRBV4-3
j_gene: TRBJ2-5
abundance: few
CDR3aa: CASSQIAGETQYF
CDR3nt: TGCGCCAGCAGCCAAATTGCCGGGGAGACCCAGTACTTC

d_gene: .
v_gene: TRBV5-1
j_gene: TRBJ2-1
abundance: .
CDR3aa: CASSLIGAENEQFF
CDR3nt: TGCGCCAGCAGCTTGATCGGGGCCGAGAATGAGCAGTTCTTC

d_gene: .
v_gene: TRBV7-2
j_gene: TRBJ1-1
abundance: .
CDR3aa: CASSLGWTGTEAFF
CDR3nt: TGTGCCAGCAGCTTAGGCTGGACGGGCACTGAAGCTTTCTTT

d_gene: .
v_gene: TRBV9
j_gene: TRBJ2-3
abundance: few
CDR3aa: CASSVGDRTDTQYF
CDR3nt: TGTGCCAGCAGCGTAGGCGACAGAACAGATACGCAGTATTTT

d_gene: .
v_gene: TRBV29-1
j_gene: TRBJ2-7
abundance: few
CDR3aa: CSAGQLYEQYF
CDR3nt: TGCAGCGCCGGACAGCTTTACGAGCAGTACTTC

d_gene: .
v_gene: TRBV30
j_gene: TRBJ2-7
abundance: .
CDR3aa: CACAARDYEQYF
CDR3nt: TGTGCCTGCGCTGCCAGAGACTACGAGCAGTACTTC

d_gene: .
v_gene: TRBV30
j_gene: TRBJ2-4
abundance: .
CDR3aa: CAWSIRQGISAKNIQYF
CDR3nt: TGTGCCTGGAGCATCCGGCAGGGGATTTCAGCCAAAAACATTCAGTACTTC

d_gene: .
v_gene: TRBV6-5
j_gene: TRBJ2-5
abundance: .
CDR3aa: CASSSDVWNPETQYF
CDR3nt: TGTGCCAGCAGTTCAGACGTCTGGAATCCAGAGACCCAGTACTTC

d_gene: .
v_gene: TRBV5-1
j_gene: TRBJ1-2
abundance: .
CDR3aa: CASSLGQSKPDGYTF
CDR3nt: TGCGCCAGCAGCTTGGGACAGTCAAAACCCGATGGCTACACCTTC

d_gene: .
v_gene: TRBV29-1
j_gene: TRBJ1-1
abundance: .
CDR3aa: CSVSSAGNTEAFF
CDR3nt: TGCAGCGTCTCTAGTGCAGGGAACACTGAAGCTTTCTTT

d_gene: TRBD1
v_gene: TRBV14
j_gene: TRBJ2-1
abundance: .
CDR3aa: CASSQVIGTGQQFF
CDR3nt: TGTGCCAGCAGCCAAGTAATAGGGACAGGGCAGCAGTTCTTC

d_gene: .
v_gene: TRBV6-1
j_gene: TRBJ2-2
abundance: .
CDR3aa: CASSEGGANTGELFF
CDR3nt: TGTGCCAGCAGTGAGGGGGGCGCGAACACCGGGGAGCTGTTTTTT

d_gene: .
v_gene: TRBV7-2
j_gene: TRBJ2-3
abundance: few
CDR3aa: CASSLRFGGDTQYF
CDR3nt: TGTGCCAGCAGCTTAAGATTTGGAGGGGATACGCAGTATTTT

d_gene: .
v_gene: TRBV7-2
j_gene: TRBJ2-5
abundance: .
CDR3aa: CASSLFSETQYF
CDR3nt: TGTGCCAGCAGCTTATTTTCGGAGACCCAGTACTTC

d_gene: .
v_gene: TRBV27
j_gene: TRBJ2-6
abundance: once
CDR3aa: CASSIAWAGANVLTF
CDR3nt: TGTGCCAGCAGTATAGCATGGGCTGGGGCCAACGTCCTGACTTTC

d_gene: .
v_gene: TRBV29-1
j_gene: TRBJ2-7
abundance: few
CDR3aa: CSVGGDSYEQYF
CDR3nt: TGCAGCGTGGGGGGAGACTCCTACGAGCAGTACTTC

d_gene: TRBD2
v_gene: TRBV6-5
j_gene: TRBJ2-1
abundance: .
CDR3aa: CASSYGRGYNEQFF
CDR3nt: TGTGCCAGCAGTTACGGGAGGGGCTACAATGAGCAGTTCTTC

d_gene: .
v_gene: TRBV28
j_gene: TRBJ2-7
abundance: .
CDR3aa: CASSLNYEQYF
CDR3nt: TGTGCCAGCAGTTTAAACTACGAGCAGTACTTC

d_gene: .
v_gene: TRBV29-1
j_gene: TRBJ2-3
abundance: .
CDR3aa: CSVEGAENTDTQYF
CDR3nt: TGCAGCGTTGAAGGGGCCGAAAACACAGATACGCAGTATTTT

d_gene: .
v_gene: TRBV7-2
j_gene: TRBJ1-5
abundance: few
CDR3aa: CASSLGQVSNQPQHF
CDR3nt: TGTGCCAGCAGCTTAGGTCAAGTTAGCAATCAGCCCCAGCATTTT

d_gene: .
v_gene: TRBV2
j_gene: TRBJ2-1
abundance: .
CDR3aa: CASWGNEQFF
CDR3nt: TGTGCCAGCTGGGGCAATGAGCAGTTCTTC

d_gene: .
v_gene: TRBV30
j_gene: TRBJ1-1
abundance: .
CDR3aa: CAWSVGGNTEAFF
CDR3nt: TGTGCCTGGAGTGTAGGAGGGAACACTGAAGCTTTCTTT

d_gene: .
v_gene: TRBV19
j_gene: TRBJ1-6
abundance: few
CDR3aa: CASSTDGPNSPLHF
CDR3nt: TGTGCCAGTAGTACGGACGGACCAAATTCACCCCTCCACTTT

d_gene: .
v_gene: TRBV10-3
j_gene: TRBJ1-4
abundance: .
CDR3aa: CAISEGTELFF
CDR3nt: TGTGCCATCAGTGAGGGGACTGAACTGTTTTTT

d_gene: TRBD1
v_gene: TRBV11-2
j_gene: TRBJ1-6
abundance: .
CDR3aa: CASSPPDRGGRSPLHF
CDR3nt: TGTGCCAGCAGCCCTCCCGACAGGGGTGGTCGTTCACCCCTCCACTTT

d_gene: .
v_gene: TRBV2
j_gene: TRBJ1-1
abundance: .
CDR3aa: CASSPRQGNTEAFF
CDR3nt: TGTGCCAGCAGCCCCAGGCAGGGGAACACTGAAGCTTTCTTT

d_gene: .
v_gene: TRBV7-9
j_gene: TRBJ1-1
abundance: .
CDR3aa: CASSLDFTEAFF
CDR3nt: TGTGCCAGCAGCTTAGACTTCACTGAAGCTTTCTTT

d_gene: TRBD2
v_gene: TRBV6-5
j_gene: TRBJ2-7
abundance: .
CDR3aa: CASRQAGGSYEQYF
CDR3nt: TGTGCCAGCAGACAAGCGGGGGGGTCGTACGAGCAGTACTTC

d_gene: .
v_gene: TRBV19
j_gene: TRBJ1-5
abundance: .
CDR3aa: CASSTGQRYQPQHF
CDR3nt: TGTGCCAGTAGCACCGGACAGAGATATCAGCCCCAGCATTTT

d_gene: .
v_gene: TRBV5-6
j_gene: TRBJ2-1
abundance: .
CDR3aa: CASTYQREQFF
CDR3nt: TGTGCCAGCACTTATCAACGGGAACAGTTCTTC

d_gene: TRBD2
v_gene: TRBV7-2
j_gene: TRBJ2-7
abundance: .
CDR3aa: CASSLGLAGEYEQYF
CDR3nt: TGTGCCAGCAGCTTAGGACTAGCGGGGGAGTACGAGCAGTACTTC

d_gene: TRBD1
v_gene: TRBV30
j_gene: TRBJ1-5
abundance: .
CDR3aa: CAWSVQGQGGQPQHF
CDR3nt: TGTGCCTGGAGTGTACAGGGGCAGGGCGGTCAGCCCCAGCATTTT

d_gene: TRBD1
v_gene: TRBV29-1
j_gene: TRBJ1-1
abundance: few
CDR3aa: CSVDRTGNTEAFF
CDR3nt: TGCAGCGTTGACCGGACAGGAAACACTGAAGCTTTCTTT

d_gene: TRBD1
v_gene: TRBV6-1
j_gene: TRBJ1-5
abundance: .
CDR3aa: CASSDTDRNQPQHF
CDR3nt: TGTGCCAGCAGTGACACGGACAGGAATCAGCCCCAGCATTTT

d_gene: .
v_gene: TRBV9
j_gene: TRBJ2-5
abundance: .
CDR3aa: CASSVVGGEGTQYF
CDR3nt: TGTGCCAGCAGCGTAGTCGGCGGTGAGGGCACCCAGTACTTC